Reported below is one T cell receptor beta chain. The antigen remains unidentified. Time point indicated: 266 days after commencement of treatment, after nivolumab therapy. Treatment meaning: AdE1-LMPpoly-expanded autologous EBV-specific T-cell therapy followed by anti-PD-1 nivolumab. This sample is part of a study of EBV T-cell therapy then PD-1 blockade in nasopharyngeal carcinoma. Measured with immunoSEQ multiplex PCR; TCRdb has only the in-frame clones, and not every one. The sample lists roughly 20,000 clones; 80% to 90% were seen once. The source is a man between 35 and 55 years old with nasopharyngeal carcinoma. The sample was CD8+ T cells from blood, taken at day 266 from a patient whose treatment included autologous EBV-specific T cells and nivolumab.

CDR3 region: CASSQDLRVNTEAFF. CDR3 nucleotides: TGTGCCAGCAGCCAAGACCTGAGGGTGAACACTGAAGCTTTCTTT. The chain has TRBV3-1 (or the pseudogene TRBV3-2) and TRBJ1-1; D not certain. The germline gives CDR1 LGHDT, CDR2 YNNKEL (reference sequence). V was shortened by 0 bases and J by 0 bases, with 8 bases between the two germline ends. This CDR3 contains 15 residues.